Each of the 10 T cell receptor beta chains below was sequenced from the same sample in a study of technical replicates of blood from a handful of donors. Measured with immunoSEQ multiplex PCR; TCRdb has only the in-frame clones, and not every one. The sample shows 70,000 to 95,000 clones, 95% to 98% of them seen only once. The specimen sequenced was T cells isolated from PBMCs. These receptors all come from a human donor in good health.

CDR3 sequence (DNA): TGTGCCAGCAGCGCGGGACTAGCGTACGAGCAGTACTTC. Translated: CASSAGLAYEQYF. The J gene is TRBJ2-7, the V gene TRBV11-1; 10 nucleotides agree with TRBD2. The CDR3 loop spans 13 amino acids. Germline values: CDR1 SGHAT, CDR2 FQDESV (reference sequence). V shed 5 bases and J 4 bases; nucleotides not matched to a gene: 2.

The rearrangement joins TRBV5-6 to TRBJ2-7; 7 positions match TRBD1. This CDR3 is built from 14 residues. Germline lookup yields CDR1 SGHDT and CDR2 YYEEEE. The trim removed 4 bases at V and 3 bases at J, leaving 7 bases unmatched. The CDR3 DNA sequence: TGTGCCAGCAGCGCCGGGACAGTACTCTACGAGCAGTACTTC. Its translation is CASSAGTVLYEQYF. Filled out from reference TRBV5-6 and TRBJ2-7, the complete variable domain reads DAGVTQSPTHLIKTRGQQVTLRCSPKSGHDTVSWYQQALGQGPQFIFQYYEEEERQRGNFPDRFSGHQFPNYSSELNVNALLLGDSALYLCASSAGTVLYEQYFGPGTRLTVT.

The J gene is TRBJ1-1, the V gene TRBV7-3, with a possible D match to TRBD1 (6 bases). V lost 5 bases, J lost 1 base, and 8 bases lay in between. The CDR3 covers 13 residues. Germline V CDR1 and CDR2: SGHTA, FQGTGA. CDR3 residues: CASSLQGNTEAFF. For the CDR3, the DNA is TGTGCCAGCAGCCTACAGGGGAACACTGAAGCTTTCTTT.

This rearrangement joins TRBV7-9 to TRBJ1-3; 7 nucleotides align to TRBD1. The CDR3 is 16 residues long. The V and J ends lost 2 bases and 2 bases, in that order; junction bases with no gene match: 6. CDR1 and CDR2 from the germline V gene are SEHNR and FQNEAQ (reference sequence). This CDR3 reads CASSLLTGAAGNTIYF. The CDR3 nucleotides read TGTGCCAGCAGCTTACTCACAGGGGCCGCTGGAAACACCATATATTTT.

The CDR3 DNA sequence: TGTGCCAGCAGTTTAACAGGGGGGACTGAAGCTTTCTTT. It is translated as CASSLTGGTEAFF. This rearrangement joins TRBV6-5 to TRBJ1-1, with 8 bases that match TRBD1. The length of the CDR3 is 13 residues. Germline V CDR1 and CDR2: MNHEY, SVGAGI. Germline trimming cut 4 bases from V and 5 bases from J; bases unmatched to any gene: 3.

The chain couples TRBV2 to TRBJ2-3; 11 bases are shared with TRBD2. The germline V gene has CDR1 SNHLY and CDR2 FYNNEI. V lost 5 bases, J lost 4 bases, and 5 bases stayed unmatched. The CDR3 is made up of 15 amino acids. The DNA of the CDR3 is TGTGCCAGCAGTTTCCTAGCGGGAGGTCCAGATACGCAGTATTTT. The encoded protein is CASSFLAGGPDTQYF.

The chain employs TRBV5-1 and TRBJ2-7; D possibly corresponds to TRBD2 (6 bases). Germline V CDR1 and CDR2: SGHRS, YFSETQ. V dropped 1 base and J dropped 5 bases, with 10 bases sitting between them. This CDR3 is 13 amino acids long. CDR3 protein: CASSLRGGDEQYF. The CDR3 DNA follows: TGCGCCAGCAGCTTGCGCGGCGGGGACGAGCAGTACTTC.

The CDR3 coding sequence is TGTGCCAGCATCCAGACAGGAGGTGTAGATACGCAGTATTTT. Translated, it gives CASIQTGGVDTQYF. This rearrangement joins TRBV28 to TRBJ2-3, with a tentative D call TRBD1 (6 bases). The CDR3 totals 14 residues. Looked up from germline, CDR1 is MDHEN and CDR2 is SYDVKM. V lost 7 bases and J 5 bases, leaving 16 bases between the germline ends. Full variable domain (rest looked up from reference TRBV28 and TRBJ2-3): DVKVTQSSRYLVKRTGEKVFLECVQDMDHENMFWYRQDPGLGLRLIYFSYDVKMKEKGDIPEGYSVSREKKERFSLILESASTNQTSMYLCASIQTGGVDTQYFGPGTRLTVL.

This clone came up once. The V and J genes are TRBV7-3 and TRBJ2-2, with TRBD2 matching over 8 bases. Trimming cost V 6 bases and J 4 bases; bases outside gene matches: 4. The CDR3 spans 14 residues. In germline, CDR1 is SGHTA, CDR2 FQGTGA. CDR3 residues: CASSRGLATGELFF. The CDR3 bases are TGTGCCAGCAGTAGAGGACTAGCCACCGGGGAGCTGTTTTTT.

The CDR3 protein is CASSYRRGLNTEAFF. CDR3 nucleotide sequence: TGTGCCAGCAGTTACCGCAGGGGTCTGAACACTGAAGCTTTCTTT. This chain connects TRBV6-5 to TRBJ1-1, with TRBD1 as a possible D gene (6 bases). CDR1 and CDR2 (germline): MNHEY, SVGAGI. This CDR3 spans 15 amino acids. The V and J ends lost 2 bases and 0 bases respectively, with 10 bases between them.